Shown below are 10 T cell receptor beta chains from a single sample sequenced in a study of T cells in Graves' hyperthyroidism and ophthalmopathy. It was RNA transcripts that yielded the amplified TCR beta CDR3 regions. The study used the HTBI primer set for a first-round RT-PCR of the TCR CDR3. Each CDR3 protein is one row after TCRdb ran MiXCR on the multiplex PCR reads. The data contain under 400,000 distinct CDR3 sequences, approximately 13% of them singletons. Sequencing input: blood. These receptor sequences come from a woman in her fifties or sixties with Graves' hyperthyroidism.

This clonotype was counted many times. The genes are TRBV20-1 and TRBJ1-1; D is ambiguous. The CDR3 totals 16 residues. Germline values: CDR1 DFQATT, CDR2 SNEGSKA (reference sequence). Trimming removed 2 bases from V and 1 base from J, with 17 bases in between. The CDR3 loop reads CSARKGQVGANTEAFF. DNA of the CDR3: TGCAGTGCTAGAAAAGGGCAGGTCGGAGCGAACACTGAAGCTTTCTTT.

The table lists this clonotype with many counts. The gene calls are TRBV10-3 and TRBJ1-1, with D possibly matching TRBD1 (5 bases). CDR1 and CDR2 from the germline V gene are ENHRY and SYGVKD. The CDR3 is made up of 14 amino acids. Trimming stripped 5 bases from V and 11 bases from J, with 21 bases between. The CDR3 loop reads CAISTGGGDQVAFF. CDR3 nucleotide sequence: TGTGCCATCAGTACGGGGGGAGGGGATCAAGTCGCTTTCTTT.

As DNA, the CDR3 is TGCGCCAGCAGCTTGGACGGAAAGAGCGCAGATACGCAGTATTTT. It yields the protein CASSLDGKSADTQYF. The V gene is TRBV5-1, the J gene TRBJ2-3; D not certain. Deletions cut 0 bases from V and 4 bases from J, with 12 bases between. Per the germline V gene, CDR1 is SGHRS and CDR2 is YFSETQ. This CDR3 has 15 amino acids.

This clonotype was seen a handful of times. V and J are TRBV29-1 and TRBJ2-1; 14 positions match TRBD2. CDR3 length equals 17 residues. CDR1 is SQVTM and CDR2 is ANQGSEA in the germline V gene. The V gene end was trimmed by 3 bases and the J gene end by 0 bases; junction bases not matched to a gene: 4. The CDR3 protein is CSVEGLAGENSYNEQFF. Written as DNA, the CDR3 is TGCAGCGTTGAGGGACTAGCGGGGGAAAACTCCTACAATGAGCAGTTCTTC.

This clonotype has a count of ten or more. V is TRBV9 and J is TRBJ1-1; 7 bases line up with TRBD1. This CDR3 spans 14 amino acids. Germline assignment: CDR1 SGDLS and CDR2 YYNGEE. J gave up 4 bases and V 0 bases, and 3 bases lay outside the gene matches. The CDR3 reads CASSVGQGGTEAFF. The CDR3 DNA is TGTGCCAGCAGCGTAGGCCAGGGGGGCACTGAAGCTTTCTTT.

This clonotype was recorded a few times. J is TRBJ2-2 and V is TRBV7-9, with 7 bases that match TRBD2. Trimming at V came to 4 bases and at J to 5 bases, leaving 10 bases not matched to a gene. Looked up from germline, CDR1 is SEHNR and CDR2 is FQNEAQ (reference sequence). The CDR3 loop spans 16 amino acids. The CDR3 loop is CASSSLLGEGTGELFF. The CDR3 DNA sequence: TGTGCCAGCAGCTCCCTGCTAGGGGAGGGGACCGGGGAGCTGTTTTTT.

In this sample, this clonotype turned up many times. This chain connects TRBV3-1 to TRBJ2-5; TRBD1 matches at 8 bases. The CDR3 runs 15 residues. V gave up 1 base and J gave up 2 bases; unmatched junction bases: 3. Germline assignment: CDR1 LGHDT and CDR2 YNNKEL (reference sequence). The CDR3 protein is CASSQGTGPQETQYF. DNA of the CDR3: TGTGCCAGCAGCCAAGGGACAGGGCCTCAAGAGACCCAGTACTTC.

A few counts support this clonotype. The chain carries TRBV14 and TRBJ1-2; D not resolved. V lost 1 base and J 7 bases, leaving 10 bases between the germline ends. CDR1 is SGHDN, CDR2 FVKESK, per germline. This CDR3 has 13 residues. CDR3 coding DNA: TGTGCCAGCAGCCAAGGGCTTGCGAGTGGCTACACCTTC. This sequence encodes CASSQGLASGYTF. Using reference TRBV14 and TRBJ1-2 for the parts outside the CDR3, the full variable domain is EAGVTQFPSHSVIEKGQTVTLRCDPISGHDNLYWYRRVMGKEIKFLLHFVKESKQDESGMPNNRFLAERTGGTYSTLKVQPAELEDSGVYFCASSQGLASGYTFGSGTRLTVV.

The V and J genes are TRBV6-1 and TRBJ1-2; possible D gene TRBD1, 5 bases. Trimming took off 5 bases at V and 4 bases at J, with 17 bases between the two ends. Per the germline V gene, CDR1 is MNHNS and CDR2 is SASEGT. The CDR3 is made up of 15 amino acids. The CDR3 protein is CASSSQGDGPYGYTF. In nucleotides, the CDR3 is TGTGCCAGCAGTTCCCAAGGGGACGGCCCCTATGGCTACACCTTC.

This clonotype showed up many times. This chain connects TRBV30 to TRBJ1-2, with 7 nucleotides matching TRBD1. CDR1 and CDR2 (germline): GTSNPN, SVGIG (reference sequence). The junction had 7 bases not matched to a gene; V was cut back by 4 bases and J by 5 bases. The CDR3 has 13 amino acids. CDR3 coding DNA: TGTGCCTGGAACGCGGGACAGATATATGGCTACACCTTC. This encodes CAWNAGQIYGYTF.